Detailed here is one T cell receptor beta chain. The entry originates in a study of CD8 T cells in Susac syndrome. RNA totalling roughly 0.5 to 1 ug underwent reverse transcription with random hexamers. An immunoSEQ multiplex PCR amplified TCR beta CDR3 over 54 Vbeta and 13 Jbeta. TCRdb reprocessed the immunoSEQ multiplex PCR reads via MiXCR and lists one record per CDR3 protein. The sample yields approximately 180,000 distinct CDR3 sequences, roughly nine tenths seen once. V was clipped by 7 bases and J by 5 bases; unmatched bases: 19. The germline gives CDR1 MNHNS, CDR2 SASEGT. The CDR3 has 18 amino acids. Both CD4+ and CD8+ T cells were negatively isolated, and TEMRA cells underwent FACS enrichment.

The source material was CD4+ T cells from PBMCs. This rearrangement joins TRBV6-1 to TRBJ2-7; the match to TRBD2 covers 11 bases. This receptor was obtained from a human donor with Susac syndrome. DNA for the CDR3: TGTGCCAGCATCAGGTACTTGATCCAGACTAGCGGGACTGACGAGCAGTACTTC. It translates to CASIRYLIQTSGTDEQYF.